This is a list of T cell receptor beta chains from one sample in a study of cytomegalovirus exposure and HLA in healthy donors. The repertoire was sequenced with immunoSEQ multiplex PCR; TCRdb's copy has only in-frame clones and lacks some. The sample lists around 180,000 clones, 79% occurring once. The sample consisted of PBMCs. These receptors originate from a woman aged 40 to 55 in good health and CMV-seronegative. CDR3s include the opening cysteine and the closing phenylalanine or tryptophan. D genes are given only for firm matches. Clone size is given for some rows only: seen once, a few or many times, or a class if the clone is expanded.

D: .; J: TRBJ1-6; V: TRBV6-1; size: .; DNA: TGTGCCAGCAAACAGGGTGAGCATTCACCCCTCCACTTT; CDR3: CASKQGEHSPLHF
D: .; J: TRBJ2-3; V: TRBV6-1; size: .; DNA: TGTGCCAGCAGCGGGGAGACACGAGATACGCAGTATTTT; CDR3: CASSGETRDTQYF
D: .; J: TRBJ1-1; V: TRBV11-3; size: few; DNA: TGTGCCAGCAGCTTACTTTTAGGGACTCCGAACACTGAAGCTTTCTTT; CDR3: CASSLLLGTPNTEAFF
D: .; J: TRBJ2-7; V: TRBV7-9; size: .; DNA: TGTGCCAGCAGCTTATCAGCGGCCTACGAGCAGTACTTC; CDR3: CASSLSAAYEQYF
D: TRBD2; J: TRBJ2-1; V: TRBV30; size: .; DNA: TGTGCCTGGAAGACTAGCGGGAGGGCCCTATTGCTGAATGAGCAGTTCTTC; CDR3: CAWKTSGRALLLNEQFF
D: .; J: TRBJ1-2; V: TRBV19; size: .; DNA: TGTGCCAGTAGTCCCGGACAGCCCTATGGCTACACCTTC; CDR3: CASSPGQPYGYTF
D: TRBD1; J: TRBJ1-1; V: TRBV9; size: .; DNA: TGTGCCAGCAGCGTAGGAGGGGGCGACCCTTGGGACACTGAAGCTTTCTTT; CDR3: CASSVGGGDPWDTEAFF
D: TRBD2; J: TRBJ2-3; V: TRBV7-2; size: .; DNA: TGTGCCAGCAGCCAACGACGGGGGGGCACAGATACGCAGTATTTT; CDR3: CASSQRRGGTDTQYF
D: TRBD1; J: TRBJ1-2; V: TRBV2; size: .; DNA: TGTGCCAGTACCTCCTCGGGGGACAGTCTTAACTATGGCTACACCTTC; CDR3: CASTSSGDSLNYGYTF
D: .; J: TRBJ1-3; V: TRBV19; size: .; DNA: TGTGCCAGTAGTCCCGGCGGGGGCTCTGGAAACACCATATATTTT; CDR3: CASSPGGGSGNTIYF
D: TRBD2; J: TRBJ2-1; V: TRBV11-2; size: .; DNA: TGTGCCAGCAGCCCGCTTTCGCGGGGGTGGAATGAGCAGTTCTTC; CDR3: CASSPLSRGWNEQFF
D: .; J: TRBJ1-1; V: TRBV11-3; size: .; DNA: TGTGCCAGCAGCTTAGATTCAGGGGCAGCTTTCTTT; CDR3: CASSLDSGAAFF
D: .; J: TRBJ2-7; V: TRBV9; size: .; DNA: TGTGCCAGCAGCGTAGGCGGCAGAACCTACGAGCAGTACTTC; CDR3: CASSVGGRTYEQYF
D: TRBD1; J: TRBJ2-2; V: TRBV9; size: once; DNA: TGTGCCAGCAGCGGATCAGGGGGCGCATCCGGGGAGCTGTTTTTT; CDR3: CASSGSGGASGELFF
D: .; J: TRBJ1-1; V: TRBV27; size: .; DNA: TGTGCCAGCAGTCCGCACAGAGTAGAGAACACTGAAGCTTTCTTT; CDR3: CASSPHRVENTEAFF
D: .; J: TRBJ2-7; V: TRBV5-6; size: .; DNA: TGTGCCAGCAGCTTGTTATTAGAGGGAGGCACCTACGAGCAGTACTTC; CDR3: CASSLLLEGGTYEQYF
D: .; J: TRBJ2-1; V: TRBV14; size: .; DNA: TGTGCCAGCAGCCGGGGGGGCTATGGCGATGAGCAGTTCTTC; CDR3: CASSRGGYGDEQFF
D: .; J: TRBJ1-1; V: TRBV2; size: .; DNA: TGTGCCAGCAGAGCAAGCAGGGGATTGAACACTGAAGCTTTCTTT; CDR3: CASRASRGLNTEAFF
D: TRBD2; J: TRBJ2-2; V: TRBV9; size: .; DNA: TGTGCCAGCAGCGACGGCGGGAGGGCCGGAACCGGGGAGCTGTTTTTT; CDR3: CASSDGGRAGTGELFF
D: .; J: TRBJ2-4; V: TRBV19; size: .; DNA: TGTGCCAGTAGTATAGGGGGGCTTTTAGCCAAAAACATTCAGTACTTC; CDR3: CASSIGGLLAKNIQYF
D: .; J: TRBJ2-1; V: TRBV6-4; size: once; DNA: TGTGCCAGCTCTATTAACAGGGACATGGTCAATGAGCAGTTCTTC; CDR3: CASSINRDMVNEQFF
D: .; J: TRBJ2-2; V: TRBV13; size: .; DNA: TGTGCCAGCAGCTTTCGGGGGTTCGCGAACACCGGGGAGCTGTTTTTT; CDR3: CASSFRGFANTGELFF
D: .; J: TRBJ1-5; V: TRBV10-3; size: .; DNA: TGTGCCATCAGTGGACAGGAGAGCAATCAGCCCCAGCATTTT; CDR3: CAISGQESNQPQHF
D: TRBD1; J: TRBJ1-5; V: TRBV19; size: .; DNA: TGTGCCAGTATGGGTATACTGACAGGGAATCAGCCCCAGCATTTT; CDR3: CASMGILTGNQPQHF
D: TRBD2; J: TRBJ2-7; V: TRBV27; size: .; DNA: TGTGCCAGCAGCCGACTAGCGGGGGTCTACGAGCAGTACTTC; CDR3: CASSRLAGVYEQYF
D: TRBD1; J: TRBJ2-5; V: TRBV13; size: .; DNA: TGTGCCAGCAGTCCAGGGGGCATGGAGACCCAGTACTTC; CDR3: CASSPGGMETQYF
D: .; J: TRBJ1-2; V: TRBV28; size: .; DNA: TGTGCCAGCAGACTCCCAGGGGATGGCTACACCTTC; CDR3: CASRLPGDGYTF
D: .; J: TRBJ2-5; V: TRBV5-1; size: .; DNA: TGCGCCAGCAGCCCTACGGGGGAGACCCAGTACTTC; CDR3: CASSPTGETQYF
D: TRBD1; J: TRBJ1-5; V: TRBV7-8; size: .; DNA: TGTGCCAGCAGCGCCGGGACAGGGGCGGATCAGCCCCAGCATTTT; CDR3: CASSAGTGADQPQHF
D: TRBD2; J: TRBJ2-1; V: TRBV10-3; size: .; DNA: TGTGCCATCAGTGAATCACCCGTAGCGGGCGCAACTTCTAACAATGAGCAGTTCTTC; CDR3: CAISESPVAGATSNNEQFF
D: .; J: TRBJ2-3; V: TRBV7-9; size: .; DNA: TGTGCCAGCAGCTTAGTCGGAGGTATGACAGATACGCAGTATTTT; CDR3: CASSLVGGMTDTQYF
D: TRBD1; J: TRBJ1-1; V: TRBV7-9; size: many; DNA: TGTGCCAGCAGCTTTAGGGGGACAGGGGCGGACACTGAAGCTTTCTTT; CDR3: CASSFRGTGADTEAFF
D: .; J: TRBJ2-5; V: TRBV19; size: once; DNA: TGTGCCAGTAAAGACAGCTGGGAGACCCAGTACTTC; CDR3: CASKDSWETQYF
D: .; J: TRBJ2-3; V: TRBV25-1; size: once; DNA: TGTGCCAGCAGTGAATATAGAGGGGATACGCAGTATTTT; CDR3: CASSEYRGDTQYF
D: .; J: TRBJ2-1; V: TRBV27; size: .; DNA: TGTGCCAGCAGTTTAGGTCGCCAGGGTGGTGAGCAGTTCTTC; CDR3: CASSLGRQGGEQFF
D: .; J: TRBJ1-5; V: TRBV19; size: .; DNA: TGTGCCAGTAAAGGAGAGGATAGCAATCAGCCCCAGCATTTT; CDR3: CASKGEDSNQPQHF
D: TRBD1; J: TRBJ2-5; V: TRBV20-1; size: .; DNA: TGCAGCGTTGGGACAGAGGAGACCCAGTACTTC; CDR3: CSVGTEETQYF
D: .; J: TRBJ1-2; V: TRBV7-2; size: .; DNA: TGTGCCAGCAGCCCGGGTCGGAGGGGCTACACCTTC; CDR3: CASSPGRRGYTF
D: .; J: TRBJ1-2; V: TRBV28; size: once; DNA: TGTGCCAGCAGTTTAGGGAGGGGTAACTATGGCTACACCTTC; CDR3: CASSLGRGNYGYTF
D: TRBD1; J: TRBJ1-1; V: TRBV7-9; size: .; DNA: TGTGCCAGCAGCTTGCGGACAGGTAGTGAAGCTTTCTTT; CDR3: CASSLRTGSEAFF
D: TRBD1; J: TRBJ2-5; V: TRBV19; size: once; DNA: TGTGCCAGTAGTACCGGACAGGGGCAAGAGACCCAGTACTTC; CDR3: CASSTGQGQETQYF
D: TRBD1; J: TRBJ2-7; V: TRBV29-1; size: .; DNA: TGCAGCGTTGTGGGCGCAGGGGGCCGCTACGAGCAGTACTTC; CDR3: CSVVGAGGRYEQYF
D: .; J: TRBJ1-1; V: TRBV19; size: .; DNA: TGTGCCAGCGTTTCTACTTTACAGGGAAGTGAAGCTTTCTTT; CDR3: CASVSTLQGSEAFF
D: .; J: TRBJ2-7; V: TRBV30; size: .; DNA: TGTGCCTGGACTAGGGGAACCTACGAGCAGTACTTC; CDR3: CAWTRGTYEQYF
D: TRBD1; J: TRBJ1-1; V: TRBV4-1; size: .; DNA: TGCGCCAGCAGCCAACTCGGACAGGGAGGCACTGAAGCTTTCTTT; CDR3: CASSQLGQGGTEAFF